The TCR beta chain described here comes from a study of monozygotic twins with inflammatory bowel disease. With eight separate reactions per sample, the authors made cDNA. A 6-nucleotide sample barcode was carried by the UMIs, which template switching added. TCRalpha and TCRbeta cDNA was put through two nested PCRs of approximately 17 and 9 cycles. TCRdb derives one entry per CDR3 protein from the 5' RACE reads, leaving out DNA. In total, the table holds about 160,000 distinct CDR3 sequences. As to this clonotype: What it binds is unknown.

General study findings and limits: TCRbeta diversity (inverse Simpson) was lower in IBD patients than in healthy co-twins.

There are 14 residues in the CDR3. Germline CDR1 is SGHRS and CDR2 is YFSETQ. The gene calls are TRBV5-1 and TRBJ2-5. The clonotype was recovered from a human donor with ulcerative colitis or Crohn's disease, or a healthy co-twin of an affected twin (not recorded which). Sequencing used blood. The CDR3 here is CASSLSSAWETQYF.